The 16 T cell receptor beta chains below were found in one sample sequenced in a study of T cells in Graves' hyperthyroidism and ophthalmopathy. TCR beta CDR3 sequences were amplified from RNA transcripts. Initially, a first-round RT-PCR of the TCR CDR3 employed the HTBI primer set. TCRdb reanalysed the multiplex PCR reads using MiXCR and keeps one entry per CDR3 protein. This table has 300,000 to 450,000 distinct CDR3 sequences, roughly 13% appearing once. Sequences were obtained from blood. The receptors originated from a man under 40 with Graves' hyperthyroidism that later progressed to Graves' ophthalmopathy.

CDR3 sequence (DNA): TGTGCCAGCAGTTCACTAGCGGGGGACATTCGGGCAGCGCAGTATTTT. Translated, it gives CASSSLAGDIRAAQYF. The chain uses TRBV28 and TRBJ2-3; 11 bases are a match to TRBD2. With 4 bases clipped from V and 10 bases from J, the junction kept 13 bases outside the gene matches. CDR1 is MDHEN, CDR2 SYDVKM, per germline. The CDR3 sequence is 16 residues long.

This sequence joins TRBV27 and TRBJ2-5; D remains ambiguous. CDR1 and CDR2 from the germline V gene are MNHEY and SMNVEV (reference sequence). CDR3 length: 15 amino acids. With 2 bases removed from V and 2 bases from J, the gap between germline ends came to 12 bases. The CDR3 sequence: CASSLTSHVQETQYF. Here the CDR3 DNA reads TGTGCCAGCAGTTTAACATCGCATGTGCAAGAGACCCAGTACTTC.

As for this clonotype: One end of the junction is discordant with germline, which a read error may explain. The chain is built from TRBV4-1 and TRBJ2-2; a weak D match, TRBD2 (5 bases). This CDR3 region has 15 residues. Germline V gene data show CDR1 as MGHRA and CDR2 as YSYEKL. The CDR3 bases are TGCGCCAGCAGCCAAGGAAGGGCCGTGACCGGGGAGCTGTGTTTT. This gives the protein CASSQGRAVTGELCF.

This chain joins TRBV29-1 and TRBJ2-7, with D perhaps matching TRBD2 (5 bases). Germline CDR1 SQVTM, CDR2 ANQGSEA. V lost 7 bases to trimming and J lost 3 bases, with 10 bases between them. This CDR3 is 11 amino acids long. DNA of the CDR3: TGCAGCGCCCTCGGGATCTACGAGCAGTACTTC. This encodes CSALGIYEQYF.

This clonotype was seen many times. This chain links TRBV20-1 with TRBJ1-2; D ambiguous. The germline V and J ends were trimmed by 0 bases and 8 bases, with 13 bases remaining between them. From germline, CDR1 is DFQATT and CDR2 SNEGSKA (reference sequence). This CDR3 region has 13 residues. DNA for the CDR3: TGCAGTGCTAGAGATTGGCCAGTAAAAGGCTACACCTTC. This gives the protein CSARDWPVKGYTF.

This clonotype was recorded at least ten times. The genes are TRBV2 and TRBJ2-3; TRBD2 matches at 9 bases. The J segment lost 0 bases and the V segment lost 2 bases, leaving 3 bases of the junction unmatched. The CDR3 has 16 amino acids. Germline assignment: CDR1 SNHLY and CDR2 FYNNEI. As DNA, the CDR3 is TGTGCCAGCAGTGAAATGCTAGCGGGGAGCACAGATACGCAGTATTTT. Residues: CASSEMLAGSTDTQYF.

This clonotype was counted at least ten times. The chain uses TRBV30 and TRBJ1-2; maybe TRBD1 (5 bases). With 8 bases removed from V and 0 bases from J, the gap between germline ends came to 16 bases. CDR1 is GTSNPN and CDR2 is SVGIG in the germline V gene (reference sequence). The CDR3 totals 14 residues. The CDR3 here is CAARQGRTNYGYTF. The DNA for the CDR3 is TGTGCCGCGAGGCAGGGACGCACTAACTATGGCTACACCTTC.

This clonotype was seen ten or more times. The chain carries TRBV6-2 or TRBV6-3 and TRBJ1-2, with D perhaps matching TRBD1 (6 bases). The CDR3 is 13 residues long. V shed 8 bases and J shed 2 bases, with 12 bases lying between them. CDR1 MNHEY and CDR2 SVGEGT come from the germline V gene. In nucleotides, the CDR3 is TGTGCCAGCCGTGAACAGGGAAACTATGGCTACACCTTC. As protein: CASREQGNYGYTF.

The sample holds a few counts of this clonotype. The DNA for the CDR3 is TGTGCCAGTACGCGGACAGGGAACACCGGGGAGCTGTTTTTT. Translated, it gives CASTRTGNTGELFF. The chain carries TRBV19 and TRBJ2-2; 7 bases are shared with TRBD1. V dropped 7 bases and J dropped 1; count of bases not matched to a gene: 3. The germline gives CDR1 LNHDA, CDR2 SQIVND (reference sequence). The CDR3 covers 14 residues.

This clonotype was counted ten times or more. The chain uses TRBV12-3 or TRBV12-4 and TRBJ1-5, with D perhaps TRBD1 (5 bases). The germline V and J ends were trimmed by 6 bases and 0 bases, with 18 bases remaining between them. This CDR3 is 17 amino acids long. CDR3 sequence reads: CASSTLRGLYSNQPQHF. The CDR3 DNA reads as TGTGCCAGCAGCACACTCCGGGGCCTATATAGCAATCAGCCCCAGCATTTT.

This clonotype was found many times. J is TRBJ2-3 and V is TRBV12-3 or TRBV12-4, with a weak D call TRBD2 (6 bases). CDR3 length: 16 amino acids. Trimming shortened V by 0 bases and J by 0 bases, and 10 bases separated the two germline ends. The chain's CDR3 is CASSLALAGSTDTQYF. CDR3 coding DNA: TGTGCCAGCAGTTTAGCGCTGGCGGGGAGCACAGATACGCAGTATTTT.

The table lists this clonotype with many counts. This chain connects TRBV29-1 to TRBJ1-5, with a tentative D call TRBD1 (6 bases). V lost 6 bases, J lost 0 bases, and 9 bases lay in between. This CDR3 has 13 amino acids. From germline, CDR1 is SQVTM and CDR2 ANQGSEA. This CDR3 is CSVVDSSNQPQHF. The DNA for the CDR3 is TGCAGCGTCGTGGACAGTAGCAATCAGCCCCAGCATTTT. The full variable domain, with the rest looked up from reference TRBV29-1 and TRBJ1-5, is SAVISQKPSRDICQRGTSLTIQCQVDSQVTMMFWYRQQPGQSLTLIATANQGSEATYESGFVIDKFPISRPNLTFSTLTVSNMSPEDSSIYLCSVVDSSNQPQHFGDGTRLSIL.

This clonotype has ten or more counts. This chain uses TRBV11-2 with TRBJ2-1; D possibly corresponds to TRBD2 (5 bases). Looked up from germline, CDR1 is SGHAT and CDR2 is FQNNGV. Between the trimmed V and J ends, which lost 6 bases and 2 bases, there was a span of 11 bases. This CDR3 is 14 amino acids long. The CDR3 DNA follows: TGTGCCAGCAGACTAGGTTCGACCTACAATGAGCAGTTCTTC. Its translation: CASRLGSTYNEQFF.

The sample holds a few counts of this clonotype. The CDR3, as DNA: TGTGCCAGCAGCCAAGATAGGGGGGGGGGCCGTGGCAAAAACATTCAGTACTTC. This translates into CASSQDRGGGRGKNIQYF. V gene TRBV3-1 combines with J gene TRBJ2-4, with a weak D call TRBD2 (7 bases). This CDR3 spans 18 amino acids. Trimming took 0 bases from V and 3 from J, leaving 18 bases between them. CDR1 and CDR2 (germline): LGHDT, YNNKEL (reference sequence).

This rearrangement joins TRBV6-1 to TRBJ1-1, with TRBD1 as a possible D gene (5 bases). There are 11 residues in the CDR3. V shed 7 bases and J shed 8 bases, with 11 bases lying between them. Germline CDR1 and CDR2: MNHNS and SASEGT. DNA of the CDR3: TGTGCCAGCATAAGGACACCCGAAGCTTTCTTT. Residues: CASIRTPEAFF.

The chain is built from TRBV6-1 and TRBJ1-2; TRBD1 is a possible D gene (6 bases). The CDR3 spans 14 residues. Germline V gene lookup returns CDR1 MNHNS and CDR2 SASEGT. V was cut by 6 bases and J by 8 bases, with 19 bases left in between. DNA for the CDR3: TGTGCCAGCAGCGCACTCGGTGGGGGCTTCGGCTACACCTTC. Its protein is CASSALGGGFGYTF.